One TCR beta chain is described in this entry. Its antigen is as yet unknown. The CDR3 runs to 16 residues. Trimming removed 5 bases from V and 8 bases from J; junction bases left unmatched: 14. The germline V gene has CDR1 MDHEN and CDR2 SYDVKM. This specimen belongs to a study of T cell responses to AZD1222 COVID-19 vaccine. Study background: Second-dose timings of about 4 or about 12 weeks were pooled.

The repertoire was sequenced with immunoSEQ multiplex PCR; TCRdb's copy has only in-frame clones and lacks some. This sample has 90,000 to 110,000 clones, with 87% found just once. General study points: The donors showed a predominance of white British ancestry and of females, with possible underestimation of clonal diversity. Researchers report vaccine-associated CD4 TCRs spanning spike, with dominance at 160-218 and 743-854.

The chain has TRBV28 and TRBJ2-1, with 8 nucleotides matching TRBD2. The sample here was peripheral blood, taken on day 0 of AZD1222 vaccination. The sequence derives from an adult in good health. Here the CDR3 DNA reads TGTGCCAGCAGTCTACTCGGGGACGGGGGGGCCTATGAGCAGTTCTTC. It specifies CASSLLGDGGAYEQFF.